This T cell receptor (beta chain) was captured by sequencing in a study of T cell clonality in common variable immunodeficiency (dated by TCRdb to the mid-2010s). The study at large found these results: Differences among patients in the CVID cohort limited the correlations between repertoire features and clinical complications. CVID subjects shared fewer TCRbeta clones with each other than healthy controls did (p < 0.0001). According to the authors, finding the cause of the higher clonality in CVID would require sequencing the repertoires of T cell subpopulations. Despite equal DNA input, controls averaged roughly 89,000 unique sequences per sample versus about 30,000 in CVID samples. Fewer deletions and N-nucleotide insertions were reportedly observed in CVID TCRbeta sequences, and highly modified clones with 13 or more V deletions were reportedly absent from CVID TCRbeta sequences. TCRbeta clonality was higher in CVID subjects than in healthy controls (t-test p = 0.018), and the increase was most characteristic of about a third of subjects.

Standard criteria were used to diagnose CVID, namely serum IgG, IgA and/or IgM reduced below the normal range together with specific antibody deficiency. The CVID group comprised about 46 subjects, about 15 female and approximately 29 male, aged roughly 9 to 64 years with a mean age of roughly 36. Predominantly Caucasian heritage was noted among both the CVID patients and the healthy controls. All CVID subjects had received replacement immunoglobulin therapy for at least one year at the time of study participation. When blood was collected, none of the CVID subjects were ill or on immunomodulatory or immunosuppressive medication. Heparinized peripheral whole blood samples of about 5 to 8 ml were collected from each donor. Genomic DNA from adults with common variable immune deficiency (CVID) and from healthy adult controls was the source for sequencing TCRbeta CDR3 repertoires. Diluted blood was density-centrifuged over Hypaque 1077 or Ficoll-Paque to isolate peripheral blood mononuclear cells. Genomic DNA was obtained from unsorted mononuclear cells through either Qiagen column purification or a centrifugation-based method.

This clone was recorded a few times. The antigen this receptor binds is unknown. The read finishes 3 residues shy of the CDR3 end, and the germline J gene is used to complete it. Between the V and J ends, shortened by 6 bases and 5 bases respectively, the junction contains 14 bases. There are 14 amino acids in the CDR3, from cysteine to phenylalanine inclusive. The DNA has 33 bases, all within the CDR3, and is read from base 1. Taken from the germline V gene (reference sequence), the CDR1 and CDR2 loops are SEHNR and FQNEAQ. Equivalent amounts of genomic DNA from CVID and control samples were used as sequencing input. For every sample, a 60 bp segment covering the rearranged TCRbeta CDR3 region was amplified and then sequenced. TCRbeta amplification used the immunoSEQ assay, a bias-corrected multiplex PCR with high-throughput sequencing. The paper's data handling went like this. Every unique nucleotide sequence was considered a clone and was annotated with V, D and J genes, copy number and frequency. Sequences were labeled productive if in frame, and non-productive if out of frame or containing stop codons. Clonality was calculated from Shannon's entropy as previously described. The predicted amino acid sequences of productive clones were used to derive mean CDR3 Kyte-Doolittle hydropathy. Using the R hclust function, scaled V gene usage was clustered hierarchically with Manhattan distance and complete linkage. To assess clone sharing by CDR3 amino acid sequence, 12 repertoires per group were resampled over 100 rounds. The repertoires were screened for around 70 published EBV-specific TCRbeta sequences and around 240 published CMV-specific TCRbeta sequences. A couple of CVID samples that yielded fewer than 10,000 sequences were excluded from the analysis, so roughly 42 CVID repertoires were retained. TCRdb stores this immuneACCESS table with in-frame sequences only. Part of the clones is absent; in the studies checked, under half of the shortfall reflects unresolved V genes, and no reason is known for the rest. D and trimming come from the DNA, and the V and J calls and clone size come from that table. This sample shows around 19,000 clones, and none of them turns up only once. The ten largest account for around 2.5% of the sample.

Sequences were obtained from peripheral blood mononuclear cells. This clonotype was sampled from a human donor with common variable immunodeficiency. The receptor chain draws on TRBV7-9 and TRBJ2-1; perhaps TRBD2 is the D gene, with 6 bases matching. The CDR3 bases that were read are TGTGCCAGCAGTGCCGGGACTGGCGACAATGAG. This sequence encodes CASSAGTGDNE. The full CDR3 sequence reads CASSAGTGDNEQFF.